The 10 T cell receptor beta chains reported below all come from one sample, sequenced in a study of blood T cell repertoires in COVID-19. Clones were sequenced by immunoSEQ multiplex PCR, and TCRdb holds only the in-frame ones, with some missing. The sample carries about 280,000 clones, 88% recorded once. The specimen sequenced was PBMCs or T cells enriched from blood (not recorded which). These receptor sequences come from a woman in her sixties or seventies in a cohort exposed to, infected with or recovered from COVID-19 (not recorded which).

This chain links TRBV19 with TRBJ1-1; maybe TRBD1 (6 bases). This CDR3 comprises 15 residues. V was trimmed by 2 bases and J by 2 bases, leaving 12 bases between them. Per germline, CDR1 LNHDA and CDR2 SQIVND (reference sequence). CDR3 DNA: TGTGCCAGTAGTATATCGGGGGGCGTAAACACTGAAGCTTTCTTT. It specifies CASSISGGVNTEAFF.

The genes are TRBV11-1 and TRBJ2-5; 9 bases are shared with TRBD2. The germline CDR1 and CDR2 sequences are SGHAT and FQDESV (reference sequence). J gave up 1 base and V 4 bases, and 7 bases lay outside the gene matches. The CDR3 loop spans 16 amino acids. CDR3 amino acids: CASSSWTSVTQETQYF. CDR3 DNA: TGTGCCAGCAGCTCTTGGACTAGCGTAACCCAAGAGACCCAGTACTTC.

This chain uses TRBV24-1 with TRBJ2-5; D call uncertain. From germline, CDR1 is KGHDR and CDR2 SFDVKD. V shed 6 bases and J shed 5 bases, with 6 bases lying between them. The CDR3 spans 11 residues. CDR3 amino acids: CATSSRETQYF. For the CDR3, the DNA is TGTGCCACCAGTAGCAGGGAGACCCAGTACTTC.

This chain links TRBV12-3 or TRBV12-4 with TRBJ2-1, with 8 bases fitting TRBD2. After removal of 6 bases from V and 13 bases from J, the junction contained 11 bases not matched to a gene. The CDR3 consists of 13 residues. CDR3 coding DNA: TGTGCCAGCAGCCTCCCGGGACTAGGGCTCCAGTTCTTC. As protein: CASSLPGLGLQFF.

This clone has only a few counts. This CDR3 is CASSFMPGQGARWNYEQYF. CDR3 in DNA: TGTGCCAGCAGTTTTATGCCGGGACAGGGGGCGCGTTGGAACTACGAGCAGTACTTC. The chain has TRBV11-2 and TRBJ2-7, with TRBD1 matching over 12 bases. Unmatched junction bases numbered 18, after V lost 6 bases and J lost 3 bases. This CDR3 has 19 residues. Per germline, CDR1 SGHAT and CDR2 FQNNGV.

V is TRBV27 and J is TRBJ1-5; 7 nucleotides match TRBD1. Germline V CDR1 and CDR2: MNHEY, SMNVEV (reference sequence). V lost 1 base to trimming and J lost 3 bases; unmatched junction nucleotides: 6. This CDR3 has 16 amino acids. The CDR3 region has the DNA TGTGCCAGCAGTTTATTCGGGACAGATGACAATCAGCCCCAGCATTTT. Translation: CASSLFGTDDNQPQHF.

Only a few counts were recorded for this clone. The V call is TRBV6-2 or TRBV6-3, the J call TRBJ1-1; D possibly corresponds to TRBD1 (5 bases). The V gene lost 4 bases and the J gene lost 0 bases, with 9 bases spanning the gap. CDR1 is MNHEY, CDR2 SVGEGT, per germline. This CDR3 comprises 14 residues. CDR3 protein: CASSLTDMNTEAFF. The CDR3 region has the DNA TGTGCCAGCAGTTTGACAGACATGAACACTGAAGCTTTCTTT.

CDR3 residues: CASSFRTGDSPLHF. CDR3 nucleotide sequence: TGTGCCAGCAGCTTCCGGACAGGGGACTCACCCCTCCACTTT. This chain joins TRBV5-4 and TRBJ1-6, with 9 bases identical to TRBD1. The CDR3 spans 14 residues. After removal of 2 bases from V and 10 bases from J, the junction contained 4 bases not matched to a gene. CDR1 SGHNT and CDR2 YYREEE come from the germline V gene (reference sequence).

The V call is TRBV27, the J call TRBJ2-7, with 7 bases identical to TRBD1. Trimming at V came to 4 bases and at J to 4 bases, leaving 13 bases not matched to a gene. The CDR3 length is 16 residues. Germline V lookup: CDR1 MNHEY, CDR2 SMNVEV (reference sequence). Here the CDR3 DNA reads TGTGCCAGCAGTTCCCCTTCAGAAATCAGGGGGTACGAGCAGTACTTC. Protein: CASSSPSEIRGYEQYF.

This chain joins TRBV6-2 or TRBV6-3 and TRBJ1-3; 8 nucleotides line up with TRBD1. J lost 0 bases, V lost 2 bases, and 12 bases had no gene match. Germline loops: CDR1 MNHEY, CDR2 SVGEGT. The CDR3 runs 19 residues. CDR3 sequence reads: CASSYAGQGPENSGNTIYF. In nucleotides, the CDR3 is TGTGCCAGCAGTTACGCAGGACAGGGTCCCGAAAACTCTGGAAACACCATATATTTT.